Sequencing of this TCR beta chain was carried out in a study of identical twins. This clonotype was picked up a small number of times. After removal of 2 bases from V and 5 bases from J, the junction contained 2 bases not matched to a gene. CDR1 and CDR2 from the germline V gene are SNHLY and FYNNEI. The CDR3 length is 14 residues. TCRdb used MiXCR to reprocess the 5' RACE reads, holding one entry per CDR3 protein. The data hold approximately 890,000 distinct CDR3 sequences, with around an eighth observed a single time. This sample was also put to use in a study of yellow fever vaccine responses in identical twins. That work adds: Vaccine T cell responses of twins reportedly seemed partly convergent and partly personalized.

This receptor was taken from a woman younger than 35 in good health. This chain uses TRBV2 with TRBJ2-5; 10 nucleotides align to TRBD2. The sample was PBMCs. The CDR3 sequence: CASSELTSGETQYF. The CDR3 nucleotides are TGTGCCAGCAGTGAATTGACTAGCGGGGAGACCCAGTACTTC.